The 2 T cell receptor beta chains below all came from one sample that was sequenced in a study of cytomegalovirus exposure and HLA in healthy donors. The PCR employed 60 Vbeta primers together with 13 Jbeta primers. Profiling relied on immunoSEQ multiplex PCR, and the TCRdb table lists in-frame clones only, not all of them. The sample consists of 65,000 to 70,000 clones, around 72% of them appearing once. Sequencing input: PBMCs. Receptors were obtained from a woman in her twenties or thirties in good health and CMV-seropositive.

V usage is TRBV15 and J usage is TRBJ2-2; TRBD1 is a possible D gene (5 bases). The germline CDR1 and CDR2 sequences are LNHNV and YYDKDF (reference sequence). V dropped 0 bases and J dropped 8 bases, with 10 bases sitting between them. The CDR3 runs 14 residues. The CDR3 nucleotides read TGTGCCACCAGCAGAGACAGGGTTTCGGGGGAGCTGTTTTTT. Encoded protein: CATSRDRVSGELFF.

V is TRBV11-2 and J is TRBJ2-2; 7 bases are shared with TRBD1. V shed 2 bases and J 5 bases; nucleotides not matched to a gene: 8. Germline values: CDR1 SGHAT, CDR2 FQNNGV. There are 16 residues in the CDR3. CDR3 DNA: TGTGCCAGCAGCTTACTAGAGGGGGCCGGTACCGGGGAGCTGTTTTTT. As protein: CASSLLEGAGTGELFF.